The rows below give T cell receptor beta chains drawn from one sample of a study of T cell responses to AZD1222 COVID-19 vaccine. TCRdb's copy holds only in-frame clones and misses some; the assay was immunoSEQ multiplex PCR. The profile shows approximately 120,000 clones, around 90% of them singletons. The material sequenced was peripheral blood, taken on day 0 of MenACWY control vaccination. Receptors originate from an adult in good health. The CDR3 runs from the conserved cysteine through the conserved F or W. A D gene is named only where the DNA matches it firmly. Expanded clones are given a class, and other clones once, few, many or no size at all.

few TRBJ2-7 TRBD2 TRBV3-1/TRBV3-2 TGTGCCAGCAGCCACAGGAGGCTAGCGGGGGGGAGGACCTCCTACGAGCAGTACTTC CASSHRRLAGGRTSYEQYF
- TRBJ1-6 - TRBV28 TGTGCCGGGCGACAGATCAGCTCCTATAATTCACCCCTCCACTTT CAGRQISSYNSPLHF
- TRBJ2-5 TRBD2 TRBV6-2/TRBV6-3 TGTGCCAGCAGCCCCGTCTCCGGGGGGGTTGAGACCCAGTACTTC CASSPVSGGVETQYF
- TRBJ1-6 - TRBV7-2 TGTGCCAGCAGCTTAGAGGGTACACCCCTCCACTTT CASSLEGTPLHF
few TRBJ1-1 TRBD1 TRBV18 TGTGCCAGCTCACCTCTACAGGGGGCGAGCGGCACTGAAGCTTTCTTT CASSPLQGASGTEAFF
- TRBJ1-3 - TRBV19 TGTGCCAGTAGTACAACCGACACGCCTGGAAACACCATATATTTT CASSTTDTPGNTIYF
- TRBJ1-4 TRBD1 TRBV27 TGTGCCAGCAGAAAACAGGGGGCTGGGGAAAAACTGTTTTTT CASRKQGAGEKLFF
- TRBJ2-7 TRBD2 TRBV5-1 TGCGCCAGCAGCTTGGAACCGACTAGCGGATCCTACGCGGAGCAGTACTTC CASSLEPTSGSYAEQYF
- TRBJ1-4 - TRBV4-3 TGCGCCAGCAGCCAAGATCCACCGAAAACAGGGAGTGGACTGTTTTTT CASSQDPPKTGSGLFF
- TRBJ2-2 - TRBV7-2 TGTGCCAGCAGCTTACCCCTCGCCGGGGAGCTGTTTTTT CASSLPLAGELFF
- TRBJ1-2 - TRBV28 TGTGCCAGCACCCCGGGCCCAGGGGATGGCTACACCTTC CASTPGPGDGYTF
- TRBJ1-5 - TRBV11-2 TGTGCCAGCAGCTTAGACAGGGCACAGCCCCAGCATTTT CASSLDRAQPQHF
once TRBJ1-4 - TRBV19 TGTGCCAGTAGTATCCCGGGGACTAATGAAAAACTGTTTTTT CASSIPGTNEKLFF
once TRBJ1-6 - TRBV4-2 TGTGCCAGCAGCCAAGATGAAACCTCACCCCTCCACTTT CASSQDETSPLHF
- TRBJ1-4 - TRBV11-2 TGTGCCAGCAGCTCGGTGGCGATTGAAAAACTGTTTTTT CASSSVAIEKLFF
once TRBJ2-1 TRBD1 TRBV18 TGTGCCAGCTCCCCTAGACAGGGGCGCCGGGGTGAGCAGTTCTTC CASSPRQGRRGEQFF
- TRBJ1-2 - TRBV7-8 TGTGCCAGCAGCCGAGAGACGCATGGTGCTGATGGCTACACCTTC CASSRETHGADGYTF
few TRBJ1-3 - TRBV3-1/TRBV3-2 TGTGCCAGCAGCCAGAGAGGTGCGGACACCATATATTTT CASSQRGADTIYF
- TRBJ1-1 - TRBV6-2/TRBV6-3 TGTGCCAGCAGTGCCGGGATGGACACTGAAGCTTTCTTT CASSAGMDTEAFF
few TRBJ2-1 TRBD2 TRBV27 TGTGCCAGCAGTTTAAAAGGTTATGTGACTAGCGGGGTGAATGAGCAGTTCTTC CASSLKGYVTSGVNEQFF
- TRBJ2-7 - TRBV6-2/TRBV6-3 TGTGCCAGCAGTTATCCCTCGGGCGGGATCCCTTCGTACGAGCAGTACTTC CASSYPSGGIPSYEQYF
- TRBJ1-4 - TRBV7-9 TGTGCCAGCAGCTTTTGGCAGGGGAATGAAAAACTGTTTTTT CASSFWQGNEKLFF
- TRBJ2-1 - TRBV11-2 TGTGCCAGCAGCCCCGAGGGCAGTTTCTCCTACAATGAGCAGTTCTTC CASSPEGSFSYNEQFF
- TRBJ1-2 TRBD1 TRBV28 TGTGCCAGCAGTTTAGCCGGACAGGGCAGATCCTATGGCTACACCTTC CASSLAGQGRSYGYTF
- TRBJ1-1 - TRBV9 TGTGCCAGCAGCGTAGGGGGGGAGACCACTGAAGCTTTCTTT CASSVGGETTEAFF
- TRBJ2-3 TRBD1 TRBV7-2 TGTGCCAGCAGCTTTCAGGGGGAGGATACGCAGTATTTT CASSFQGEDTQYF
- TRBJ2-1 - TRBV29-1 TGCAGCGTTACGGTCAGGATCAATGAGCAGTTCTTC CSVTVRINEQFF
many TRBJ1-2 - TRBV9 TGTGCCAGCACCATCGGGACCGCTTCCTATGGCTACACCTTC CASTIGTASYGYTF
- TRBJ2-3 TRBD2 TRBV4-3 TGCGCCAGCAGCCAAGATCTAGCGGGGGGGATAGATACGCAGTATTTT CASSQDLAGGIDTQYF
- TRBJ2-2 - TRBV18 TGTGCCAGCTCACCGTTTGGCGGGAACACCGGGGAGCTGTTTTTT CASSPFGGNTGELFF
- TRBJ1-2 - TRBV7-8 TGTGCCAGCTCACGGGGAGGGAGGGTGAACTATGGCTACACCTTC CASSRGGRVNYGYTF
- TRBJ2-7 TRBD1 TRBV29-1 TGCAGCGTTGGAAGAAACAGGGGGCCTGCCTACGAGCAGTACTTC CSVGRNRGPAYEQYF
- TRBJ1-2 TRBD1 TRBV27 TGTGCCAGCAGTCAAGGACAGGGGATTTATGGCTACACCTTC CASSQGQGIYGYTF
few TRBJ2-1 - TRBV2 TGTGCCAGCAATCGAGAACTCCCCTCCTACAATGAGCAGTTCTTC CASNRELPSYNEQFF
- TRBJ1-2 - TRBV28 TGTGCCAGCAGGCAGGTTAACTATGGCTACACCTTC CASRQVNYGYTF
- TRBJ1-3 - TRBV27 TGTGCCAGCAGTTTAGATGAGGGCAGGGCCTCGATATATTTT CASSLDEGRASIYF
- TRBJ1-6 - TRBV2 TGTGCCAGCAGTGGGGGGGCCACAGGGAATAATTCACCCCTCCACTTT CASSGGATGNNSPLHF
- TRBJ2-3 TRBD2 TRBV5-4 TGTGCCAGCAGAGCCTTGGGTTTAGCGGGGGTCCGCACAGATACGCAGTATTTT CASRALGLAGVRTDTQYF
- TRBJ2-6 - TRBV28 TGTGCCAGCAGTCCGAGGTGGGGGTCTGGGGCCAACGTCCTGACTTTC CASSPRWGSGANVLTF
- TRBJ2-7 TRBD1 TRBV5-1 TGCGCCAGCAGCCTAGACAGGGGGCAAGGCGAGCAGTACTTC CASSLDRGQGEQYF
- TRBJ1-1 - TRBV6-5 TGTGCCAGCAGTTTGGGGGAGGGCACTGAAGCTTTCTTT CASSLGEGTEAFF
- TRBJ1-2 TRBD1 TRBV27 TGTGCCAGCAGTAGTGGACAGGGCGGGTCTGGCTACACCTTC CASSSGQGGSGYTF
- TRBJ2-3 - TRBV28 TGTGCCAGCAGTTTCCTCGGGGAAAGCACAGATACGCAGTATTTT CASSFLGESTDTQYF
- TRBJ2-1 - TRBV4-2 TGTGCCAGCAGCCAAGATCGGTGGGGCTCCAATGAGCAGTTCTTC CASSQDRWGSNEQFF
- TRBJ1-2 - TRBV28 TGTGCCAGCAGCCCTAACTATGGCTACACCTTC CASSPNYGYTF
- TRBJ1-1 - TRBV7-3 TGTGCCAGCAGCGGAGGGGCCCTGAACACTGAAGCTTTCTTT CASSGGALNTEAFF
- TRBJ1-2 - TRBV7-8 TGTGCCAGCAGCTTACCCTCGAGCGGAAACTATGGCTACACCTTC CASSLPSSGNYGYTF
- TRBJ1-5 - TRBV30 TGTGCCTGGAGTGTCGGGGGGGCCTTTCAGCCCCAGCATTTT CAWSVGGAFQPQHF
- TRBJ2-1 TRBD2 TRBV4-2 TGTGCCAGCAGCCAAGATGGGAGCGGGGGTTCCTACAATGAGCAGTTCTTC CASSQDGSGGSYNEQFF
- TRBJ1-2 - TRBV11-1 TGTGCCAGCAGCCTTCAACAGGGTAGCGGCTACACCTTC CASSLQQGSGYTF
- TRBJ2-7 TRBD2 TRBV3-1/TRBV3-2 TGTGCCAGCAGGACTAGCGGCGAGCAGTACTTC CASRTSGEQYF